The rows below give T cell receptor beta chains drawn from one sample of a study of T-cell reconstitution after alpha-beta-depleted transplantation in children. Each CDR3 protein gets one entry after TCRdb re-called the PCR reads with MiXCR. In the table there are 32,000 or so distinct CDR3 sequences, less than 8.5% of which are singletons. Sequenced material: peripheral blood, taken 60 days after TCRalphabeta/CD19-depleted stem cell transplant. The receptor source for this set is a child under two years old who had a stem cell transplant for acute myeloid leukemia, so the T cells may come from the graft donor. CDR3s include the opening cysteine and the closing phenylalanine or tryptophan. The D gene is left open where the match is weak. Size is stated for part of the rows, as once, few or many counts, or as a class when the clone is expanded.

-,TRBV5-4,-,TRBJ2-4,CASSSIEPLSIQYF,TGTGCCAGCAGCTCCATAGAACCTCTTAGCATTCAGTACTTC
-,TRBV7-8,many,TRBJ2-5,CASSLEFGETQYF,TGTGCCAGCAGCCTAGAGTTTGGGGAGACCCAGTACTTC
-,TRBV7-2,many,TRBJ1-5,CASSGSGGTGSYSNQPQHF,TGTGCCAGCAGCGGCTCGGGGGGAACGGGCTCCTATAGCAATCAGCCCCAGCATTTT
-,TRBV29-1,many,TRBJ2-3,CSVAEGGRHTDTQYF,TGCAGCGTCGCAGAGGGGGGACGGCACACAGATACGCAGTATTTT
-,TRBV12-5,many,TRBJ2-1,CASGFGVYNEQFF,TGTGCTAGTGGTTTTGGAGTATACAATGAGCAGTTCTTC
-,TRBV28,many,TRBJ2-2,CASSLAPLGELFF,TGTGCCAGCAGTTTAGCGCCCCTTGGGGAGCTGTTTTTT
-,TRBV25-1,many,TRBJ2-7,CASSGVSSYEQYF,TGTGCCAGCAGTGGGGTTAGCTCCTACGAGCAGTACTTC
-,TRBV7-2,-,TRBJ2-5,CASLGTGSLETQYF,TGTGCCAGCTTAGGTACAGGGAGCTTGGAGACCCAGTACTTC
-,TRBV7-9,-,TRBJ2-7,CASSLESYEQYF,TGTGCCAGCAGCCTTGAAAGCTACGAGCAGTACTTC
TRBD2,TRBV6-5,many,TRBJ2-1,CASSYGGRALSNEQFF,TGTGCCAGCAGTTACGGCGGGAGGGCCTTAAGCAATGAGCAGTTCTTC
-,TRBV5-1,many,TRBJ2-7,CASSSPYEQYF,TGCGCCAGCAGCTCTCCCTACGAGCAGTACTTC
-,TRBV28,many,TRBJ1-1,CASSLGGGAGYTEAFF,TGTGCCAGCAGCCTAGGGGGGGGCGCAGGATACACTGAAGCTTTCTTT
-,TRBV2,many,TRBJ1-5,CASSGRLGGRGNQPQHF,TGTGCCAGCAGTGGCCGGCTGGGGGGCAGGGGCAATCAGCCCCAGCATTTT
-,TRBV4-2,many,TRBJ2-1,CASAASANEQFF,TGTGCCAGCGCGGCCTCCGCGAATGAGCAGTTCTTC
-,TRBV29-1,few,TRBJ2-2,CSLKGVAGELFF,TGCAGCCTAAAGGGAGTCGCCGGGGAGCTGTTTTTT
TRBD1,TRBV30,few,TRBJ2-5,CAWTRQGTKETQYF,TGTGCCTGGACTAGACAGGGGACCAAAGAGACCCAGTACTTC
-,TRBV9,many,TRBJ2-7,CASSVERVAHEQYF,TGTGCCAGCAGCGTAGAGCGGGTGGCCCACGAGCAGTACTTC
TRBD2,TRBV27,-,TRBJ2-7,CASSLSGSITEQYF,TGTGCCAGCAGTTTAAGCGGGAGTATAACCGAGCAGTACTTC
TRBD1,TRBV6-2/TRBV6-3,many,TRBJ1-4,CASRPGTANKKLFF,TGTGCCAGCCGACCTGGGACAGCCAATAAAAAACTGTTTTTT
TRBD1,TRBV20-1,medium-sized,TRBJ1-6,CSVRRRDSIPSLHF,TGCAGTGTTCGGCGACGGGACAGCATCCCATCCCTCCACTTT
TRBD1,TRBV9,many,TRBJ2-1,CASSVGQGSEQFF,TGTGCCAGCAGCGTAGGACAGGGAAGTGAGCAGTTCTTC
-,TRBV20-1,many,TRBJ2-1,CSARERAYNEQFF,TGCAGTGCTAGAGAAAGGGCCTACAATGAGCAGTTCTTC
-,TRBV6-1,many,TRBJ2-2,CASSPLRVRAGELFF,TGTGCCAGCAGTCCGCTCCGGGTCCGTGCCGGGGAGCTGTTTTTT
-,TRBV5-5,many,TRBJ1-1,CASSLKTTEAFF,TGTGCCAGCAGCTTGAAGACGACTGAAGCTTTCTTT